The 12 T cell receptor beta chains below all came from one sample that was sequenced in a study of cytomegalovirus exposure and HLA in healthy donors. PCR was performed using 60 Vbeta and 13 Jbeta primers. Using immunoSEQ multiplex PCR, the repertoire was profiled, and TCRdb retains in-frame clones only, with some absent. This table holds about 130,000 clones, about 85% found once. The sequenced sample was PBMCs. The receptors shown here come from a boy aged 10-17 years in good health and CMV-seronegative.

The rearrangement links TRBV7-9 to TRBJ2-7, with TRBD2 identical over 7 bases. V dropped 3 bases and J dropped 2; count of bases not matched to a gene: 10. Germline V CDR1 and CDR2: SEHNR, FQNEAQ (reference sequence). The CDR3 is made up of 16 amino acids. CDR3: CASSLPWTSGPYEQYF. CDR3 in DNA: TGTGCCAGCAGCTTGCCTTGGACTAGTGGGCCCTACGAGCAGTACTTC.

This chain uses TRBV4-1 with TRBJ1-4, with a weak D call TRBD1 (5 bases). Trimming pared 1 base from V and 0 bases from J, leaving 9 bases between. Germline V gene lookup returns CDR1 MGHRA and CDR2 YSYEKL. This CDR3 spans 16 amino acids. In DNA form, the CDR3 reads TGCGCCAGCAGCCAAGCGGGGGATCCAACTAATGAAAAACTGTTTTTT. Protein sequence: CASSQAGDPTNEKLFF.

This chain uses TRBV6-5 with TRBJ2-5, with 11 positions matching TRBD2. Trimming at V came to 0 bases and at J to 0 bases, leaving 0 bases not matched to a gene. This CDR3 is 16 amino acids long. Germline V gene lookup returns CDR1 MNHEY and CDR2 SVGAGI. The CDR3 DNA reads TGTGCCAGCAGTTACTCGGGACTAGCGGACCAAGAGACCCAGTACTTC. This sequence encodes CASSYSGLADQETQYF.

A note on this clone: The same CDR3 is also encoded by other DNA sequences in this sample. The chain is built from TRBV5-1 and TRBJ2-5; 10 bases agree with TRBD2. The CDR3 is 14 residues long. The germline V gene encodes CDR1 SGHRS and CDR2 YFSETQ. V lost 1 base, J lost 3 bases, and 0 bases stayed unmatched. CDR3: CASSLLAGEETQYF. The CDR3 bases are TGCGCCAGCAGCTTGCTAGCGGGAGAAGAGACCCAGTACTTC. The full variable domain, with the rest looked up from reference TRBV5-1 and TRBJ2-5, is KAGVTQTPRYLIKTRGQQVTLSCSPISGHRSVSWYQQTPGQGLQFLFEYFSETQRNKGNFPGRFSGRQFSNSRSEMNVSTLELGDSALYLCASSLLAGEETQYFGPGTRLLVL.

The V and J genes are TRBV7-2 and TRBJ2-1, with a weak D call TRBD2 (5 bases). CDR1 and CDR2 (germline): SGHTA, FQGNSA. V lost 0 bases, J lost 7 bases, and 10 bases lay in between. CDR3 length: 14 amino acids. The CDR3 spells CASSLAGVGNEQFF. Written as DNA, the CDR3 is TGTGCCAGCAGCTTAGCGGGAGTGGGTAATGAGCAGTTCTTC. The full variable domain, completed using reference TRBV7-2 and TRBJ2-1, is GAGVSQSPSNKVTEKGKDVELRCDPISGHTALYWYRQSLGQGLEFLIYFQGNSAPDKSGLPSDRFSAERTGGSVSTLTIQRTQQEDSAVYLCASSLAGVGNEQFFGPGTRLTVL.

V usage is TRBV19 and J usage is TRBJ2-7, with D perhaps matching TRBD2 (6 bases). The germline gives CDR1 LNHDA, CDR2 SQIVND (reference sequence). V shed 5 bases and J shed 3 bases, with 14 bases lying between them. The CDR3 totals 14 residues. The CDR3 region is CASSPGTGDYEQYF. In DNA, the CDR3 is TGTGCCAGTAGTCCAGGGACTGGGGACTACGAGCAGTACTTC.

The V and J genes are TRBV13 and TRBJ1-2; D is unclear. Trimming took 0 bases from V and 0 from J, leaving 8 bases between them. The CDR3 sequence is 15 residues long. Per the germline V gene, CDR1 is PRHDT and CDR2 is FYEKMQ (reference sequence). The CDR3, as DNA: TGTGCCAGCAGCTTAGGACAGTTTGCTAACTATGGCTACACCTTC. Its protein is CASSLGQFANYGYTF.

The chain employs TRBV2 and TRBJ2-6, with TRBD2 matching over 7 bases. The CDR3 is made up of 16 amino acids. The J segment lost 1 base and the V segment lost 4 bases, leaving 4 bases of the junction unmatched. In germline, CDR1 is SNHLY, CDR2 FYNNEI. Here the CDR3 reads CASSASGGSGANVLTF. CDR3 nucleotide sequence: TGTGCCAGCAGTGCATCGGGGGGTTCTGGGGCCAACGTCCTGACTTTC.

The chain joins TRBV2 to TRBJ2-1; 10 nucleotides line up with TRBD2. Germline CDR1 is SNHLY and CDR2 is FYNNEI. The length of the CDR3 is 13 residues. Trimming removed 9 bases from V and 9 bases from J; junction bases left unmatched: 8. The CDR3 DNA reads TGTGCCAGTAAAGCGGGAGGGGCGGGTGAGCAGTTCTTC. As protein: CASKAGGAGEQFF.

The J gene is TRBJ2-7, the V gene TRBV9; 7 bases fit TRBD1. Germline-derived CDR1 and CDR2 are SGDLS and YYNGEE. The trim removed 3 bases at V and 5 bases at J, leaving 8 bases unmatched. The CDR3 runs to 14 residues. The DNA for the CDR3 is TGTGCCAGCAGCGCCTATGAGGGGGCGAACGAGCAGTACTTC. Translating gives CASSAYEGANEQYF.

CDR3 coding DNA: TGCGCCAGCAGCCAAGATCCCCCTTCAGCGGACAATGAGCAGTTCTTC. Amino acids: CASSQDPPSADNEQFF. The rearrangement uses TRBV4-3 and TRBJ2-1; tentative D call: TRBD2 (5 bases). Germline V gene sequence: CDR1 LGHNA, CDR2 YSLEER. The CDR3 extends over 16 amino acids. The V end lost 0 bases, the J end lost 5 bases, and 14 bases lay between the germline ends.

CDR3 sequence: CASSPGTSGRLYNEQFF. DNA for the CDR3: TGTGCCAGCAGCCCCGGGACTAGCGGGAGACTGTACAATGAGCAGTTCTTC. The gene calls are TRBV7-3 and TRBJ2-1; 14 bases line up with TRBD2. Germline-derived CDR1 and CDR2 are SGHTA and FQGTGA. This CDR3 has 17 amino acids. V lost 5 bases, J lost 4 bases, and 7 bases stayed unmatched.